Listed below are T cell receptor beta chains from one sample, sequenced in a study of blood T cell repertoires in COVID-19. Method: immunoSEQ multiplex PCR; TCRdb's copy keeps in-frame clones and lacks some. The sample yields about 81,000 clones, around 82% seen once. Sequencing used peripheral blood. The receptors stem from a human donor in a cohort sampled during active COVID-19. Both conserved end residues are part of each CDR3. Each record gives: V gene, D gene, J gene, clone size, CDR3 protein, CDR3 DNA. The D gene is left open where the match is weak. Clone size is given for some rows only: seen once, a few or many times, or a class if the clone is expanded.

>TRBV5-1|NA|TRBJ1-2|NA
CASSSQTTGNYGYTF
TGCGCCAGCAGCTCCCAGACGACGGGTAACTATGGCTACACCTTC
>TRBV7-9|NA|TRBJ2-7|NA
CASSLSGGSYEQYF
TGTGCCAGCAGCTTATCAGGGGGGTCCTACGAGCAGTACTTC
>TRBV20-1|NA|TRBJ2-5|NA
CSASGGLAAEETQYF
TGCAGTGCTAGTGGGGGTTTAGCGGCGGAAGAGACCCAGTACTTC
>TRBV14|NA|TRBJ1-2|NA
CASSQLQKNYGYTF
TGTGCCAGCAGCCAACTACAGAAGAACTATGGCTACACCTTC
>TRBV5-6|NA|TRBJ1-5|once
CASSLGQQPQHF
TGTGCCAGCAGCTTGGGACAGCAGCCCCAGCATTTT
>TRBV29-1|TRBD2|TRBJ2-3|NA
CSVELRGGQDTQYF
TGCAGCGTTGAGTTGCGGGGGGGGCAGGATACGCAGTATTTT
>TRBV2|NA|TRBJ1-5|NA
CASSGTGVGNQPQHF
TGTGCCAGCAGTGGGACTGGGGTGGGCAATCAGCCCCAGCATTTT
>TRBV10-2|TRBD1|TRBJ1-3|NA
CASGGQKGNTIYF
TGCGCCAGCGGGGGACAGAAAGGAAACACCATATATTTT
>TRBV12-3/TRBV12-4|NA|TRBJ1-5|once
CASSLGSQPQHF
TGTGCCAGCAGTTTGGGCTCTCAGCCCCAGCATTTT
>TRBV19|TRBD1|TRBJ1-6|NA
CASSRHRQGESPLHF
TGTGCCAGTAGCCGCCATCGACAGGGTGAGTCACCCCTCCACTTT
>TRBV10-2|TRBD1|TRBJ1-1|NA
CASTGANTEAFF
TGCGCCAGTACAGGGGCGAACACTGAAGCTTTCTTT
>TRBV14|NA|TRBJ2-3|NA
CASSPGQQGITDTQYF
TGTGCCAGCAGCCCGGGACAACAAGGGATCACAGATACGCAGTATTTT
>TRBV7-9|NA|TRBJ1-2|NA
CASSPAGANGYTF
TGTGCCAGCAGCCCGGCGGGGGCGAATGGCTACACCTTC
>TRBV7-9|TRBD1|TRBJ2-3|NA
CASSRQGAADTQYF
TGTGCCAGCAGCAGACAGGGGGCGGCAGATACGCAGTATTTT
>TRBV15|TRBD2|TRBJ2-5|NA
CATSRDLAGGPGKTQYF
TGTGCCACCAGCAGAGATCTCGCGGGGGGGCCTGGAAAGACCCAGTACTTC
>TRBV5-1|NA|TRBJ2-3|NA
CASSLEYGSTDTQYF
TGCGCCAGCAGCTTGGAATACGGGTCCACAGATACGCAGTATTTT
>TRBV7-8|NA|TRBJ1-6|NA
CASSPLREGAPLHF
TGTGCCAGCAGCCCCCTCAGGGAAGGGGCACCCCTCCACTTT
>TRBV4-2|TRBD2|TRBJ2-1|few
CASSRALAGGPLNEQFF
TGTGCCAGCAGCCGGGCGCTAGCGGGGGGGCCACTCAATGAGCAGTTCTTC
>TRBV6-5|NA|TRBJ2-7|NA
CASSPTDSYEQYF
TGTGCCAGCAGTCCCACGGACAGCTACGAGCAGTACTTC
>TRBV19|NA|TRBJ2-2|NA
CASSMDARLNTGELFF
TGTGCCAGTAGTATGGATGCGAGACTTAACACCGGGGAGCTGTTTTTT
>TRBV5-4|NA|TRBJ1-5|NA
CASSVGGSNQPQHF
TGTGCCAGCAGCGTGGGGGGCAGCAATCAGCCCCAGCATTTT
>TRBV4-1|NA|TRBJ2-7|once
CASSQDPGREDYEQYF
TGCGCCAGCAGCCAAGATCCGGGCAGGGAGGACTACGAGCAGTACTTC
>TRBV4-1|TRBD2|TRBJ2-5|NA
CASSRLAGGQETQYF
TGCGCCAGCAGCCGACTAGCGGGGGGGCAAGAGACCCAGTACTTC
>TRBV6-5|NA|TRBJ1-2|NA
CASSNREGYTF
TGTGCCAGCAGTAACAGGGAAGGCTACACCTTC
>TRBV6-5|TRBD2|TRBJ2-7|NA
CASSTSGGSYEQYF
TGTGCCAGCAGTACAAGCGGGGGTTCCTACGAGCAGTACTTC
>TRBV18|TRBD1|TRBJ1-1|NA
CASSPGQGGAFF
TGTGCCAGCTCACCTGGACAGGGGGGAGCTTTCTTT
>TRBV7-2|NA|TRBJ1-1|NA
CASSLVYRPNTEAFF
TGTGCCAGCAGCTTAGTTTACAGGCCGAACACTGAAGCTTTCTTT
>TRBV19|TRBD1|TRBJ1-2|NA
CASSMDREGYGYTF
TGTGCCAGTAGTATGGACAGGGAAGGGTATGGCTACACCTTC
>TRBV23-1|NA|TRBJ1-1|NA
CASSQVGGGTEAFF
TGCGCCAGCAGTCAAGTGGGGGGAGGGACTGAAGCTTTCTTT
>TRBV6-1|TRBD1|TRBJ2-6|NA
CASSDPAWTGGGSGANVLTF
TGTGCCAGCAGTGATCCCGCCTGGACAGGGGGCGGCTCTGGGGCCAACGTCCTGACTTTC
>TRBV2|NA|TRBJ2-7|many
CASSANWGQAYEQYF
TGTGCCAGCAGTGCTAACTGGGGCCAGGCCTACGAGCAGTACTTC
>TRBV11-1|TRBD1|TRBJ1-4|NA
CASSLARDRSEKLFF
TGTGCCAGCAGCTTGGCCCGGGACAGGTCTGAAAAACTGTTTTTT
>TRBV14|NA|TRBJ1-2|NA
CASSQVDSGYGYTF
TGTGCCAGCAGCCAAGTGGACAGCGGCTATGGCTACACCTTC
>TRBV27|TRBD1|TRBJ1-6|NA
CASRMDRVSPLHF
TGTGCCAGCAGAATGGACAGGGTTTCACCCCTCCACTTT
>TRBV11-2|NA|TRBJ2-7|NA
CASSLTGRGRIYEQYF
TGTGCCAGCAGCTTAACCGGCAGGGGTCGGATATACGAGCAGTACTTC
>TRBV5-1|NA|TRBJ1-1|NA
CASSLDRPDTEAFF
TGCGCCAGCAGCTTGGACAGACCCGACACTGAAGCTTTCTTT
>TRBV5-1|NA|TRBJ1-1|NA
CASSTIPGTSNTEAFF
TGCGCCAGCAGCACAATCCCCGGGACTTCGAACACTGAAGCTTTCTTT
>TRBV20-1|NA|TRBJ2-3|NA
CSAQFFDTQYF
TGCAGTGCACAATTCTTTGATACGCAGTATTTT
>TRBV5-5|NA|TRBJ1-1|NA
CASSLGRGISEAFF
TGTGCCAGCAGCCTAGGTCGAGGGATCTCTGAAGCTTTCTTT
>TRBV6-5|TRBD1|TRBJ2-2|NA
CASRRDRALSGELFF
TGTGCCAGCAGGCGGGACAGGGCCCTCTCCGGGGAGCTGTTTTTT
>TRBV19|NA|TRBJ1-5|NA
CASSIRQGNQPQHF
TGTGCCAGTAGTATCAGGCAGGGCAATCAGCCCCAGCATTTT
>TRBV28|NA|TRBJ1-1|NA
CASSWGGGYTEAFF
TGTGCCAGCAGCTGGGGCGGGGGCTACACTGAAGCTTTCTTT
>TRBV19|NA|TRBJ1-2|NA
CASSGLDTGSLGYTF
TGTGCCAGTAGTGGCCTGGACACAGGGTCGTTAGGCTACACCTTC
>TRBV19|TRBD1|TRBJ2-1|NA
CASSFEQGAGNEQFF
TGTGCCAGTAGTTTCGAACAGGGGGCGGGCAATGAGCAGTTCTTC
>TRBV9|TRBD1|TRBJ2-1|NA
CASSTGQTYNEQFF
TGTGCCAGCAGCACGGGACAGACCTACAATGAGCAGTTCTTC
>TRBV19|TRBD1|TRBJ2-5|NA
CASSVRDRGQETQYF
TGTGCCAGTAGTGTCCGGGACAGGGGGCAAGAGACCCAGTACTTC
>TRBV6-5|TRBD1|TRBJ2-6|NA
CASITGVGANVLTF
TGTGCCAGCATAACAGGGGTAGGGGCCAACGTCCTGACTTTC
>TRBV6-5|NA|TRBJ1-2|NA
CASRTTGGGYTF
TGTGCCAGCAGGACAACGGGGGGTGGCTACACCTTC
>TRBV5-1|TRBD1|TRBJ1-2|once
CASSLGAGGSGYTF
TGCGCCAGCAGCTTGGGGGCAGGGGGCAGTGGCTACACCTTC
>TRBV30|TRBD1|TRBJ1-5|NA
CAWRGQSLQPQHF
TGTGCCTGGAGGGGACAGAGTTTACAGCCCCAGCATTTT
>TRBV2|NA|TRBJ1-2|once
CASSVDRYDYGYTF
TGTGCCAGCAGTGTTGACAGGTACGACTATGGCTACACCTTC
>TRBV19|NA|TRBJ1-5|few
CASRIQVDQPQHF
TGTGCCAGTAGGATACAGGTGGATCAGCCCCAGCATTTT
>TRBV2|TRBD2|TRBJ2-7|NA
CASTQGSSGGYEQYF
TGTGCCAGCACCCAAGGATCCAGCGGGGGGTACGAGCAGTACTTC
>TRBV7-2|NA|TRBJ2-7|NA
CASSLGQINEQYF
TGTGCCAGCAGCTTAGGGCAGATTAACGAGCAGTACTTC
>TRBV19|NA|TRBJ2-5|NA
CASSTGGETQYF
TGTGCCAGTAGTACAGGGGGGGAGACCCAGTACTTC
>TRBV18|TRBD1|TRBJ2-7|NA
CASSPTGAEQYF
TGTGCCAGCTCCCCAACAGGGGCCGAGCAGTACTTC